This T cell receptor beta chain was recorded in a study of shared clonotypes between healthy human individuals. Findings and caveats of the study: Inspection by rarefaction showed sorted-subset sequencing to be incomplete despite large depth. Larger richness was generally estimated for naive than memory subsets.

It was at deep level that the assay was run. Clones were sequenced by immunoSEQ multiplex PCR, and TCRdb holds only the in-frame ones, with some missing. The data show 550,000 to 750,000 clones, about 91% seen once. Of note for this clone: Its antigen is not identified.

Only CD45RO-negative cells positively selected for CCR7 counted as naive CD8 cells, so terminally differentiated effector memory CD45RA+ cells were excluded. The sequenced sample consisted of naive CD8+ T cells sorted from blood. This TCR derives from a young man in good health.

The CDR3 DNA reads as TGTGCCAGCAGCGTAGGAAGTAGCGGGTACGAGCAGTACTTC. It specifies CASSVGSSGYEQYF. This rearrangement joins TRBV9 to TRBJ2-7; 7 nucleotides align to TRBD2. CDR3 length equals 14 residues. After removal of 0 bases from V and 4 bases from J, the junction contained 4 bases not matched to a gene. Germline CDR1 reads SGDLS; CDR2 reads YYNGEE.